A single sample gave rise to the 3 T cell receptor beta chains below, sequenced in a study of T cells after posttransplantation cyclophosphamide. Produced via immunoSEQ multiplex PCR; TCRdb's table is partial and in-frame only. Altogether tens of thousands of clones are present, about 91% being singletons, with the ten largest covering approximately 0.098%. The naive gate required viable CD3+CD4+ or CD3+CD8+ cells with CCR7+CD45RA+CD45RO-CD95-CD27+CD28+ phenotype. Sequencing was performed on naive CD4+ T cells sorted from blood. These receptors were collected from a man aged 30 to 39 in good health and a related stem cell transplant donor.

Here the CDR3 reads CASSPPQGNTGELFF. As DNA, the CDR3 is TGTGCCAGCAGTCCCCCTCAGGGGAACACCGGGGAGCTGTTTTTT. The J gene is TRBJ2-2, the V gene TRBV9, with D possibly TRBD1 on 5 matching bases. Germline values: CDR1 SGDLS, CDR2 YYNGEE. There are 15 residues in the CDR3. The V and J ends lost 5 bases and 1 base respectively, with 12 bases between them.

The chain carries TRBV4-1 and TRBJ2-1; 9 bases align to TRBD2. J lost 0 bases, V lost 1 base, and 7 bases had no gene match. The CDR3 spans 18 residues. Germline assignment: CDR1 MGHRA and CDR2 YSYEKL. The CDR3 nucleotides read TGCGCCAGCAGCCAAGGGGGCCCTAGCGGGGCCTCCTACAATGAGCAGTTCTTC. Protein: CASSQGGPSGASYNEQFF.

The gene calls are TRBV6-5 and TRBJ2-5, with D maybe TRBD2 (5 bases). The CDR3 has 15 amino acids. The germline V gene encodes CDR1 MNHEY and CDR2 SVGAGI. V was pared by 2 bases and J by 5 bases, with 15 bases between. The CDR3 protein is CASSYGRPRGETQYF. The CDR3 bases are TGTGCCAGCAGTTACGGCAGGCCCCGCGGGGAGACCCAGTACTTC.